The 20 T cell receptor beta chains listed next were all sequenced from one sample in a study of cytomegalovirus exposure and HLA in healthy donors. PCR was performed using 60 Vbeta and 13 Jbeta primers. Assay: immunoSEQ multiplex PCR; the TCRdb copy retains only in-frame clones and omits some. The sample records around 100,000 clones, around 70% being singletons. The specimen was PBMCs. The receptors come from a man aged 40-50 years in good health and CMV-seropositive.

The V call is TRBV4-1, the J call TRBJ2-7; the D is unclear. Trimming stripped 0 bases from V and 6 bases from J, with 9 bases between. CDR1 MGHRA and CDR2 YSYEKL come from the germline V gene. The CDR3 loop spans 13 amino acids. For the CDR3, the DNA is TGCGCCAGCAGCCAAGAGGCGCTAGGCGAGCAGTACTTC. Protein product: CASSQEALGEQYF.

V is TRBV30 and J is TRBJ1-6; unclear D gene. The CDR3 spans 13 residues. Germline CDR1 GTSNPN, CDR2 SVGIG (reference sequence). V was pared by 0 bases and J by 5 bases, with 5 bases between. This chain's CDR3 is CAWSVRDNSPLHF. In DNA, the CDR3 is TGTGCCTGGAGTGTACGCGATAATTCACCCCTCCACTTT.

The genes are TRBV27 and TRBJ1-5, with TRBD1 matching 9 bases. Losses at the gene ends were 5 bases for V and 4 bases for J; bases not matched to a gene: 6. The CDR3 spans 15 residues. Germline V gives CDR1 MNHEY, CDR2 SMNVEV (reference sequence). CDR3 residues: CASSAAGTGNQPQHF. The CDR3 coding sequence is TGTGCCAGCAGTGCCGCCGGGACAGGGAATCAGCCCCAGCATTTT.

The chain carries TRBV5-6 and TRBJ2-7, with 14 nucleotides matching TRBD2. Looked up from germline, CDR1 is SGHDT and CDR2 is YYEEEE. This CDR3 has 17 residues. V gave up 4 bases and J gave up 2 bases; unmatched junction bases: 8. The DNA for the CDR3 is TGTGCCAGCAGCCCGGGGACTAGCGGGAGCACACCCTACGAGCAGTACTTC. This codes for CASSPGTSGSTPYEQYF.

V gene TRBV28 combines with J gene TRBJ1-5, with 12 bases matching TRBD1. J lost 7 bases, V lost 1 base, and 8 bases had no gene match. Germline CDR1 MDHEN, CDR2 SYDVKM. The CDR3 loop spans 17 amino acids. As DNA, the CDR3 is TGTGCCAGCAGTTTATTTCGTGGGACAGGGGGCCAACAGCCCCAGCATTTT. Protein: CASSLFRGTGGQQPQHF.

The chain employs TRBV5-1 and TRBJ2-7; D perhaps matches TRBD1 (6 bases). CDR1 and CDR2 from the germline V gene are SGHRS and YFSETQ. There are 17 residues in the CDR3. V was shortened by 0 bases and J by 0 bases, with 16 bases between the two germline ends. The CDR3 protein is CASSLGGLSRSSYEQYF. For the CDR3, the DNA is TGCGCCAGCAGCTTGGGGGGGCTGTCGCGGAGCTCCTACGAGCAGTACTTC.

This chain uses TRBV30 with TRBJ2-1; no reliable D call. The CDR3 runs to 12 residues. The germline gives CDR1 GTSNPN, CDR2 SVGIG (reference sequence). Trimming cost V 1 base and J 3 bases, with 4 bases left between them. For the CDR3, the DNA is TGTGCCTGGAGTGATAACTACAATGAGCAGTTCTTC. Translating gives CAWSDNYNEQFF.

The CDR3 is CASSLGGGSYEQYF. The CDR3 nucleotides are TGTGCCAGCAGTTTAGGCGGGGGCTCCTACGAGCAGTACTTC. The chain is built from TRBV28 and TRBJ2-7; TRBD2 agrees at 7 bases. With 2 bases clipped from V and 0 bases from J, the junction kept 1 base outside the gene matches. Germline lookup yields CDR1 MDHEN and CDR2 SYDVKM. There are 14 residues in the CDR3.

CDR3 amino acids: CSANFNSDTQYF. DNA of the CDR3: TGCAGCGCCAACTTTAACTCAGATACGCAGTATTTT. This chain connects TRBV29-1 to TRBJ2-3; D remains unclear. CDR3 length: 12 residues. The ends were cut back, 7 bases at V and 4 bases at J, with 12 bases in the middle. Germline CDR1 is SQVTM and CDR2 is ANQGSEA.

The V and J genes are TRBV19 and TRBJ2-1; D is perhaps TRBD2 (5 bases). This CDR3 comprises 16 residues. The germline V gene encodes CDR1 LNHDA and CDR2 SQIVND (reference sequence). V was clipped by 3 bases and J by 10 bases, with 22 bases between them. The CDR3 spells CASSILVSSQPGEQFF. The DNA for the CDR3 is TGTGCCAGTAGTATTTTGGTTTCTAGCCAGCCGGGAGAGCAGTTCTTC.

The CDR3 DNA reads TGTGCCAGCAGTGAGGGGACAGGGGTGAGGGCTGGCTACACCTTC. Its protein product is CASSEGTGVRAGYTF. The chain is built from TRBV6-1 and TRBJ1-2, with 10 bases aligning to TRBD1. Germline V gene data show CDR1 as MNHNS and CDR2 as SASEGT. Unmatched junction bases numbered 8, after V lost 3 bases and J lost 7 bases. The CDR3 sequence is 15 residues long.

The chain employs TRBV10-1 and TRBJ2-5; tentative D call: TRBD2 (6 bases). Per the germline V gene, CDR1 is WNHNN and CDR2 is SYGVQD (reference sequence). V was shortened by 6 bases and J by 1 base, with 12 bases between the two germline ends. The CDR3 totals 14 residues. The CDR3 protein is CASRSGFRQETQYF. The CDR3 DNA reads TGCGCCAGCAGGAGCGGGTTCCGCCAAGAGACCCAGTACTTC.

This chain links TRBV29-1 with TRBJ2-7; TRBD2 matches 12 bases. Looked up from germline, CDR1 is SQVTM and CDR2 is ANQGSEA. J gave up 3 bases and V 3 bases, and 6 bases lay outside the gene matches. This CDR3 contains 15 residues. As DNA, the CDR3 is TGCAGCGTTGATCTACTAGCGGGAGGCGGCTACGAGCAGTACTTC. Translating it yields CSVDLLAGGGYEQYF.

The chain has TRBV7-9 and TRBJ2-2, with D uncertain. The germline CDR1 and CDR2 sequences are SEHNR and FQNEAQ (reference sequence). V lost 1 base and J 3 bases, leaving 6 bases between the germline ends. The CDR3 is 14 residues long. The CDR3 region has the DNA TGTGCCAGCAGCTTAGGGGCTGACACCGGGGAGCTGTTTTTT. This sequence encodes CASSLGADTGELFF.

The J gene is TRBJ2-1, the V gene TRBV5-6; D possibly corresponds to TRBD2 (5 bases). This CDR3 has 11 amino acids. CDR1 and CDR2 (germline): SGHDT, YYEEEE. Trimming cost V 1 base and J 9 bases, with 5 bases left between them. CDR3 in amino acids: CASSLRGEQFF. CDR3 bases: TGTGCCAGCAGCTTGCGGGGTGAGCAGTTCTTC.

Worth noting for this clone: This sample also contains other DNA sequences that code for the same CDR3. The J gene is TRBJ2-7, the V gene TRBV9, with 10 bases identical to TRBD2. Trimming took 0 bases from V and 2 from J; bases not matched to a gene: 2. Germline values: CDR1 SGDLS, CDR2 YYNGEE. The CDR3 has 15 amino acids. The CDR3 region is CASSVGTSGTYEQYF. The CDR3 DNA follows: TGTGCCAGCAGCGTAGGTACTAGCGGGACCTACGAGCAGTACTTC.

CDR3 nucleotide sequence: TGTGCCAGCTCACCACCGTCGGACAGAAACACAGATACGCAGTATTTT. This gives the protein CASSPPSDRNTDTQYF. The chain is built from TRBV18 and TRBJ2-3, with D possibly being TRBD1 (6 bases). CDR3 length equals 16 residues. Germline CDR1 reads KGHSH; CDR2 reads LQKENI. V was clipped by 0 bases and J by 2 bases, with 12 bases between them.

This chain uses TRBV4-3 with TRBJ2-2, with TRBD2 identical over 14 bases. Germline loops: CDR1 LGHNA, CDR2 YSLEER. Trimming at V came to 2 bases and at J to 6 bases, leaving 11 bases not matched to a gene. The length of the CDR3 is 19 residues. CDR3 sequence (DNA): TGCGCCAGCAGCCAATCCGGGACAGGGACTAGCGGGAGCGCCGGGGAGCTGTTTTTT. Amino acids: CASSQSGTGTSGSAGELFF.

The J gene is TRBJ2-7, the V gene TRBV7-2, with TRBD1 as a possible D gene (6 bases). The CDR3 consists of 18 residues. Germline V gives CDR1 SGHTA, CDR2 FQGNSA. Trimming removed 0 bases from V and 3 bases from J, with 21 bases in between. The CDR3 DNA sequence: TGTGCCAGCAGCTTAGCCCTTATATCAGGGACATCGAACTACGAGCAGTACTTC. Amino acid sequence: CASSLALISGTSNYEQYF.

The gene calls are TRBV6-6 and TRBJ1-1; 8 nucleotides agree with TRBD1. The V gene's germline CDR1 is MNHNY and CDR2 SVGAGI (reference sequence). This CDR3 region has 13 residues. The ends lost 11 bases at V and 5 bases at J; junction bases unmatched: 10. CDR3 sequence reads: CAVHRGFGTEAFF. CDR3 sequence (DNA): TGTGCCGTTCACAGGGGGTTCGGGACTGAAGCTTTCTTT.